These 21 T cell receptor beta chains originate from one sample sequenced in a study of T-cell reconstitution after alpha-beta-depleted transplantation in children. Using unique molecular identifiers, the investigators prepared the TCRbeta library. TCRdb reprocessed the PCR reads via MiXCR and lists one record per CDR3 protein. The sample lists more than 400,000 distinct CDR3 sequences, around 10% seen once, with approximately 14% in the top ten. The material sequenced was PBMCs, mostly from graft donor cells, taken 180 days after TCRalphabeta/CD19-depleted stem cell transplant. These receptors originate from a female patient aged 2-10 years who had a stem cell transplant for aplastic anemia, so the T cells may come from the graft donor.

This clonotype came up a few times. The chain is built from TRBV7-2 and TRBJ2-5; 10 bases agree with TRBD2. The CDR3 sequence is 17 residues long. Trimming took 0 bases from V and 5 from J; bases not matched to a gene: 9. CDR1 SGHTA and CDR2 FQGNSA come from the germline V gene. CDR3 in DNA: TGTGCCAGCAGCTTAGCGGGTGTAGCGGGAGGTGGGGAGACCCAGTACTTC. It encodes CASSLAGVAGGGETQYF.

This clonotype was observed many times. The chain uses TRBV12-3 or TRBV12-4 and TRBJ2-3; D remains unclear. The CDR3 runs 15 residues. Trimming cost V 2 bases and J 1 base, with 10 bases left between them. The CDR3: CASSLIPSRTDTQYF. The CDR3 region has the DNA TGTGCCAGCAGTTTAATACCCTCCCGCACAGATACGCAGTATTTT.

This chain uses TRBV9 with TRBJ2-1; the D gene is possibly TRBD1 (5 bases). With 4 bases removed from V and 0 bases from J, the gap between germline ends came to 14 bases. The CDR3 contains 16 residues. The germline gives CDR1 SGDLS, CDR2 YYNGEE. DNA of the CDR3: TGTGCCAGCAGCCCATTACCAGACAGCTCCTACAATGAGCAGTTCTTC. This encodes CASSPLPDSSYNEQFF.

V usage is TRBV12-5 and J usage is TRBJ2-2; 9 positions agree with TRBD1. After removal of 1 base from V and 4 bases from J, the junction contained 7 bases not matched to a gene. The CDR3 is 17 amino acids. Germline values: CDR1 LGHNT, CDR2 FRNRAP. CDR3 sequence: CASGLEPTGGVTGELFF. The CDR3 coding sequence is TGTGCTAGTGGTTTGGAGCCGACAGGGGGGGTCACCGGGGAGCTGTTTTTT.

The chain uses TRBV29-1 and TRBJ2-1, with D perhaps TRBD2 (5 bases). This CDR3 has 14 amino acids. The V end was cut by 1 base, the J end by 4 bases, with 11 bases between. Germline lookup yields CDR1 SQVTM and CDR2 ANQGSEA. This CDR3 is CSVEGIAYYNEQFF. The CDR3 DNA reads TGCAGCGTTGAAGGGATAGCGTATTACAATGAGCAGTTCTTC.

The gene calls are TRBV5-1 and TRBJ2-1, with 8 bases lining up with TRBD2. The CDR3 runs to 14 residues. The J segment lost 5 bases and the V segment lost 4 bases, leaving 5 bases of the junction unmatched. CDR1 and CDR2 from the germline V gene are SGHRS and YFSETQ. The CDR3 region has the DNA TGCGCCAGCAGCCCCCCGGGAGGGGACAATGAGCAGTTCTTC. It is translated as CASSPPGGDNEQFF.

The rearrangement uses TRBV18 and TRBJ2-7, with unresolved D. Trimming took off 4 bases at V and 6 bases at J, with 10 bases between the two ends. Germline V gene sequence: CDR1 KGHSH, CDR2 LQKENI. This CDR3 region has 12 residues. Written as DNA, the CDR3 is TGTGCCAGCTCACTCAGAAATTCCGAGCAGTACGTC. This gives the protein CASSLRNSEQYV.

This chain connects TRBV7-9 to TRBJ2-1; the D gene is possibly TRBD2 (6 bases). This CDR3 spans 16 amino acids. V was trimmed by 5 bases and J by 6 bases, leaving 20 bases between them. Germline V gene data show CDR1 as SEHNR and CDR2 as FQNEAQ (reference sequence). CDR3 in amino acids: CASSQRDGGVANEQFF. The CDR3 DNA is TGTGCCAGCAGCCAAAGGGACGGGGGAGTCGCCAATGAGCAGTTCTTC.

This clonotype appeared a few times. The rearrangement joins TRBV29-1 to TRBJ2-1; 7 bases are shared with TRBD2. The CDR3 spans 15 residues. Germline V gene lookup returns CDR1 SQVTM and CDR2 ANQGSEA. Trimming took 6 bases from V and 8 from J; bases not matched to a gene: 16. This CDR3 reads CSVEPDETGGDEQFF. DNA for the CDR3: TGCAGCGTCGAACCGGACGAGACGGGAGGCGATGAGCAGTTCTTC.

This clonotype has at least ten counts. This sequence joins TRBV12-3 or TRBV12-4 and TRBJ2-4; D possibly corresponds to TRBD1 (6 bases). Deletions cut 7 bases from V and 0 bases from J, with 16 bases between. The CDR3 is 16 amino acids. The DNA for the CDR3 is TGTGCCAGCACCCCCAGGGGCGACTTAGCCAAAAACATTCAGTACTTC. Protein sequence: CASTPRGDLAKNIQYF.

The CDR3 DNA follows: TGTGCCAGCAGTCGGTCCGTGGGGGAAGACTACGAGCAGTACTTC. Its translation is CASSRSVGEDYEQYF. V and J are TRBV7-3 and TRBJ2-7, with D possibly called TRBD1 or TRBD2 (5 bases each). V lost 6 bases to trimming and J lost 3 bases, with 18 bases between them. The CDR3 is made up of 15 amino acids. In germline, CDR1 is SGHTA, CDR2 FQGTGA.

This clonotype has only a few counts. The chain joins TRBV7-9 to TRBJ1-2, with D unresolved. The CDR3 extends over 14 amino acids. V was shortened by 8 bases and J by 10 bases, with 23 bases between the two germline ends. Germline loops: CDR1 SEHNR, CDR2 FQNEAQ (reference sequence). CDR3 in amino acids: CASSQAPTLGSYTF. In nucleotides, the CDR3 is TGTGCCAGCTCCCAGGCCCCCACCCTGGGTTCCTACACCTTC.

V usage is TRBV9 and J usage is TRBJ1-6; D uncertain. Trimming cost V 0 bases and J 0 bases, with 7 bases left between them. The CDR3 has 16 residues. Germline V gene sequence: CDR1 SGDLS, CDR2 YYNGEE. CDR3 sequence: CASSVGADSYNSPLHF. CDR3 DNA sequence: TGTGCCAGCAGCGTAGGGGCAGACTCCTATAATTCACCCCTCCACTTT.

This clonotype was recorded many times. This rearrangement joins TRBV7-2 to TRBJ2-7; 12 bases are shared with TRBD1. The V and J ends lost 4 bases and 8 bases, in that order; junction bases with no gene match: 9. The CDR3 runs to 15 residues. CDR1 and CDR2 from the germline V gene are SGHTA and FQGNSA. CDR3 DNA: TGTGCCAGCAGCTCCCGGGACAGGGGGCTCGTGAAGCAGTACTTC. Protein product: CASSSRDRGLVKQYF.

This clonotype was observed at least ten times. The V call is TRBV28, the J call TRBJ2-7; possibly TRBD1 or TRBD2 for D (5 bases each). The V gene lost 2 bases and the J gene lost 3 bases, with 11 bases spanning the gap. Looked up from germline, CDR1 is MDHEN and CDR2 is SYDVKM. The length of the CDR3 is 14 residues. CDR3 nucleotide sequence: TGTGCCAGCAGTTTAACCGGGGCCGGCTACGAGCAGTACTTC. Amino acids: CASSLTGAGYEQYF.

This clonotype was counted ten times or more. CDR3 region: CASSPTGVPHEQYF. For the CDR3, the DNA is TGTGCCAGCAGTCCCACCGGAGTACCCCACGAGCAGTACTTC. V gene TRBV27 combines with J gene TRBJ2-7, with D hard to call. The CDR3 runs to 14 residues. V gave up 5 bases and J gave up 5 bases, with 16 bases separating them. Germline V gives CDR1 MNHEY, CDR2 SMNVEV (reference sequence).

The chain couples TRBV7-9 to TRBJ1-5; D call uncertain. CDR3 length equals 15 residues. Trimming removed 1 base at V and 3 bases at J, with 10 bases between. Germline V gene data show CDR1 as SEHNR and CDR2 as FQNEAQ (reference sequence). Written as DNA, the CDR3 is TGTGCCAGCAGCTTAGGAGGGTCCTACAATCAGCCCCAGCATTTT. As protein: CASSLGGSYNQPQHF.

The sample holds many counts of this clonotype. V and J are TRBV6-1 and TRBJ2-5, with D perhaps matching TRBD2 (6 bases). The CDR3 is 14 amino acids. Trimming took 8 bases from V and 2 from J, leaving 15 bases between them. Germline assignment: CDR1 MNHNS and CDR2 SASEGT. CDR3 bases: TGTGCCAGCCTCGGAGGGCGTCGGCAAGAGACCCAGTACTTC. Amino acids: CASLGGRRQETQYF.

This clonotype was observed a few times. The chain has TRBV5-1 and TRBJ2-7; the match to TRBD1 covers 10 bases. This CDR3 spans 16 amino acids. The V gene end was trimmed by 5 bases and the J gene end by 3 bases; junction bases not matched to a gene: 11. Looked up from germline, CDR1 is SGHRS and CDR2 is YFSETQ. CDR3 bases: TGCGCCAGCAGACACCACCCCGGGACAGGGGTCTACGAGCAGTACTTC. It translates to CASRHHPGTGVYEQYF.

The chain uses TRBV20-1 and TRBJ2-7, with 7 bases lining up with TRBD1. J was trimmed by 2 bases and V by 0 bases; bases with no gene match: 10. Germline V gene data show CDR1 as DFQATT and CDR2 as SNEGSKA (reference sequence). The CDR3 runs 16 residues. In DNA, the CDR3 is TGCAGTGCTAGAGATCCCCTCCGGGACAGCCCCTACGAGCAGTACTTC. Protein sequence: CSARDPLRDSPYEQYF.

Details on this clonotype: Relative to the germline gene, one junction end is altered; a read error may explain this. The rearrangement uses TRBV27 and TRBJ2-3, with a possible D match to TRBD1 (6 bases). This CDR3 contains 16 residues. The V gene's germline CDR1 is MNHEY and CDR2 SMNVEV (reference sequence). CDR3 nucleotide sequence: TGTGCCACCAGTTCCCGCCTTTGGACAGCCACAGATACGCAGTATTTT. It encodes CATSSRLWTATDTQYF.